This TCR beta chain is from a study of technical replicates of blood from a handful of donors. The table came from immunoSEQ multiplex PCR; TCRdb's copy has only in-frame clones and leaves some out. The table records tens of thousands of clones, 95% to 98% of them present only once. Between the trimmed V and J ends, which lost 6 bases and 6 bases, there was a span of 15 bases. The CDR3 runs 13 residues. Germline CDR1 reads SGHRS; CDR2 reads YFSETQ. Sequencing used T cells isolated from PBMCs. The chain combines TRBV5-1 with TRBJ1-2; maybe TRBD1 (5 bases). The TCR was taken from a human donor in good health. The CDR3 spells CASTHGGGHGYTF. The DNA for the CDR3 is TGCGCCAGCACCCACGGGGGGGGACATGGCTACACCTTC.